Here is one TCR beta chain with its context. TCRdb's copy holds only in-frame clones and misses some; the assay was immunoSEQ multiplex PCR. The sample consists of around 350,000 clones, roughly 89% of them appearing once. These data come from a study of cytomegalovirus exposure and HLA in healthy donors. This CDR3 has 14 residues. Losses at the gene ends were 5 bases for V and 0 bases for J; bases not matched to a gene: 2. Looked up from germline, CDR1 is SQVTM and CDR2 is ANQGSEA. Specimen: PBMCs. The clonotype was recovered from a young woman in good health and CMV-seronegative. The chain joins TRBV29-1 to TRBJ2-2; 8 bases agree with TRBD2. CDR3: CSVRGGTNTGELFF. The CDR3 nucleotides are TGCAGCGTTCGGGGGGGGACGAACACCGGGGAGCTGTTTTTT.